This T cell receptor (beta chain) stems from a study of OX40 agonist ivuxolimab in advanced cancers. CDR1 and CDR2 (germline): MGHRA, YSYEKL. V lost 4 bases and J lost 2, with 11 bases in between. This CDR3 has 15 amino acids. The assay was immunoSEQ multiplex PCR, and TCRdb's table has in-frame clones only and misses some. The table shows roughly 89,000 clones, with about 86% occurring only once. Patients had blood sampled at baseline and again on cycle 4 day 1 and cycle 7 day 1. The chain uses TRBV4-1 and TRBJ1-4; tentative D call: TRBD1 (5 bases). The receptor was derived from an adult with an advanced solid tumor such as melanoma, head and neck, liver or kidney cancer. Sequenced here: CD4+ or CD8+ T cells sorted from blood, sampled in a trial of the OX40 agonist ivuxolimab. CDR3 protein: CASSPSGGTNEKLFF. The CDR3 nucleotides are TGCGCCAGCAGCCCGTCGGGGGGGACTAATGAAAAACTGTTTTTT.